Listed here are 25 T cell receptor beta chains from one sample, sequenced in a study of PD-L1 blockade in urothelial cancer. Sequencing used immunoSEQ multiplex PCR; TCRdb keeps in-frame clones, though not all of them. The repertoire includes about 88,000 clones, 90% to 95% of them detected once, and roughly a tenth sits in the top ten. The sample consisted of PBMCs, taken around atezolizumab (anti-PD-L1) treatment. The receptors stem from a man aged 60 to 69 with urothelial cancer.

V gene TRBV5-4 combines with J gene TRBJ2-3; tentative D call: TRBD2 (5 bases). V was clipped by 2 bases and J by 5 bases, with 9 bases between them. Germline values: CDR1 SGHNT, CDR2 YYREEE (reference sequence). The CDR3 covers 13 residues. In nucleotides, the CDR3 is TGTGCCAGCAGCTTACTAGTAAGAGATACGCAGTATTTT. Its protein is CASSLLVRDTQYF. The complete variable domain, with remaining parts taken from reference TRBV5-4 and TRBJ2-3, reads ETGVTQSPTHLIKTRGQQVTLRCSSQSGHNTVSWYQQALGQGPQFIFQYYREEENGRGNFPPRFSGLQFPNYSSELNVNALELDDSALYLCASSLLVRDTQYFGPGTRLTVL.

The V call is TRBV7-3, the J call TRBJ2-7; the match to TRBD2 covers 7 bases. CDR3 length: 15 residues. Per germline, CDR1 SGHTA and CDR2 FQGTGA. Trimming at V came to 6 bases and at J to 7 bases, leaving 15 bases not matched to a gene. CDR3 in DNA: TGTGCCAGCAGTAGTTCTCTGGCGGGAGTGGGAGAGCAGTACTTC. As protein: CASSSSLAGVGEQYF.

The chain joins TRBV28 to TRBJ2-7, with 8 bases that match TRBD1. Germline CDR1 MDHEN, CDR2 SYDVKM. With V trimmed by 9 bases and J by 2 bases, 6 bases remained unmatched. This CDR3 is built from 13 residues. The DNA for the CDR3 is TGTGCCAGTCGGACAGGGTCGACCTACGAGCAGTACTTC. Amino acid sequence: CASRTGSTYEQYF.

The chain has TRBV4-2 and TRBJ1-2, with D perhaps TRBD1 (6 bases). V dropped 0 bases and J dropped 10 bases, with 15 bases sitting between them. The CDR3 extends over 14 amino acids. CDR1 and CDR2 (germline): LGHNA, YNFKEQ. The DNA for the CDR3 is TGTGCCAGCAGCCAAGATAGGGCAGGGGTGGCCTACACCTTC. Translation gives CASSQDRAGVAYTF.

The J gene is TRBJ1-2, the V gene TRBV6-1; D gene unclear. The V end lost 0 bases, the J end lost 7 bases, and 6 bases lay between the germline ends. Germline V lookup: CDR1 MNHNS, CDR2 SASEGT. The CDR3 is 12 amino acids. The DNA for the CDR3 is TGTGCCAGCAGTGAAGCGGGCTTTGGCTACACCTTC. Translated, it gives CASSEAGFGYTF.

The V and J genes are TRBV5-4 and TRBJ1-2; 10 bases fit TRBD1. Germline V gene sequence: CDR1 SGHNT, CDR2 YYREEE (reference sequence). Trimming cost V 5 bases and J 7 bases; bases outside gene matches: 17. This CDR3 spans 17 amino acids. CDR3 coding DNA: TGTGCCAGCAGAGCTGGGGACAGGGGCGCCCCGGGATCTGGCTACACCTTC. Encoded protein: CASRAGDRGAPGSGYTF.

The chain uses TRBV19 and TRBJ2-7; D might be TRBD1 (6 bases). CDR1 LNHDA and CDR2 SQIVND come from the germline V gene (reference sequence). V was shortened by 8 bases and J by 2 bases, with 16 bases between the two germline ends. CDR3 length: 14 residues. CDR3 region: CASGNRDKTYEQYF. The CDR3 DNA reads as TGTGCCAGTGGGAACCGGGACAAGACCTACGAGCAGTACTTC.

V gene TRBV30 combines with J gene TRBJ2-3, with 9 positions matching TRBD2. The V segment lost 7 bases and the J segment 5 bases; nucleotides outside the gene matches: 7. The CDR3 has 13 amino acids. Germline CDR1 GTSNPN, CDR2 SVGIG (reference sequence). The CDR3 spells CASSSGVLDTQYF. DNA for the CDR3: TGTGCCTCCTCTAGCGGGGTCCTAGATACGCAGTATTTT.

The genes are TRBV7-9 and TRBJ2-3; the match to TRBD1 covers 7 bases. Germline V gives CDR1 SEHNR, CDR2 FQNEAQ (reference sequence). Trimming took 2 bases from V and 0 from J; bases not matched to a gene: 5. This CDR3 spans 16 amino acids. The CDR3 DNA reads TGTGCCAGCAGCTTACGGGACAGCTCTAGCACAGATACGCAGTATTTT. As protein: CASSLRDSSSTDTQYF.

The chain has TRBV11-2 and TRBJ2-7, with D maybe TRBD2 (5 bases). Germline V CDR1 and CDR2: SGHAT, FQNNGV. Trimming shortened V by 0 bases and J by 5 bases, and 23 bases separated the two germline ends. There are 18 residues in the CDR3. This chain's CDR3 is CASSLDGGSGSYRHEQYF. CDR3 bases: TGTGCCAGCAGCTTAGATGGAGGTAGTGGATCCTATCGCCACGAGCAGTACTTC.

This chain joins TRBV4-2 and TRBJ2-1; D might be TRBD2 (6 bases). This CDR3 contains 15 residues. Deletions cut 4 bases from V and 8 bases from J, with 18 bases between. Germline CDR1 reads LGHNA; CDR2 reads YNFKEQ. The chain's CDR3 is CASSPGVAEVHEQFF. The CDR3 DNA reads TGTGCCAGCAGCCCGGGGGTAGCTGAGGTACATGAGCAGTTCTTC.

This chain connects TRBV15 to TRBJ2-5, with D perhaps TRBD2 (6 bases). This CDR3 region has 17 residues. Germline values: CDR1 LNHNV, CDR2 YYDKDF (reference sequence). V lost 5 bases and J 4 bases, leaving 23 bases between the germline ends. CDR3 coding DNA: TGTGCCACCAGCCCCCGAGGAGGGGTTGAGGGCAGAGAGACCCAGTACTTC. It is translated as CATSPRGGVEGRETQYF.

This clone was seen just once. The chain links TRBV6-1 to TRBJ2-7; 7 bases are a match to TRBD1. This CDR3 has 13 residues. The junction had 5 bases not matched to a gene; V was cut back by 6 bases and J by 3 bases. CDR1 MNHNS and CDR2 SASEGT come from the germline V gene. In DNA, the CDR3 is TGTGCCAGCAGGATGACAGGGATCTACGAGCAGTACTTC. Its translation: CASRMTGIYEQYF.

The chain is built from TRBV7-2 and TRBJ1-1; no clear D gene. This CDR3 has 14 residues. Between the trimmed V and J ends, which lost 5 bases and 1 base, there was a span of 11 bases. Germline-derived CDR1 and CDR2 are SGHTA and FQGNSA. CDR3 residues: CASSPTRQNTEAFF. The CDR3 nucleotides read TGTGCCAGCAGCCCGACGAGACAGAACACTGAAGCTTTCTTT. Combining the CDR3 with reference TRBV7-2 and TRBJ1-1 gives the whole variable domain GAGVSQSPSNKVTEKGKDVELRCDPISGHTALYWYRQSLGQGLEFLIYFQGNSAPDKSGLPSDRFSAERTGGSVSTLTIQRTQQEDSAVYLCASSPTRQNTEAFFGQGTRLTVV.

This clone was recorded once. This sequence joins TRBV5-1 and TRBJ1-2; 11 bases map to TRBD1. J gave up 5 bases and V 4 bases, and 16 bases lay outside the gene matches. Germline lookup yields CDR1 SGHRS and CDR2 YFSETQ. CDR3 size: 18 residues. CDR3 DNA sequence: TGCGCCAGCAGCCCGGGGGCTTCCGGGACAGGGGGTGATTATGGCTACACCTTC. Amino acids: CASSPGASGTGGDYGYTF. Looking up the rest from reference TRBV5-1 and TRBJ1-2 gives the full variable domain: KAGVTQTPRYLIKTRGQQVTLSCSPISGHRSVSWYQQTPGQGLQFLFEYFSETQRNKGNFPGRFSGRQFSNSRSEMNVSTLELGDSALYLCASSPGASGTGGDYGYTFGSGTRLTVV.

The chain combines TRBV7-9 with TRBJ1-1; TRBD1 agrees at 10 bases. This CDR3 spans 13 amino acids. V was pared by 5 bases and J by 3 bases, with 0 bases of the junction left unmatched. In germline, CDR1 is SEHNR, CDR2 FQNEAQ (reference sequence). CDR3 sequence: CASSGQGDTEAFF. In DNA, the CDR3 is TGTGCCAGCAGCGGACAGGGGGACACTGAAGCTTTCTTT. Filled out from reference TRBV7-9 and TRBJ1-1, the complete variable domain reads DTGVSQNPRHKITKRGQNVTFRCDPISEHNRLYWYRQTLGQGPEFLTYFQNEAQLEKSRLLSDRFSAERPKGSFSTLEIQRTEQGDSAMYLCASSGQGDTEAFFGQGTRLTVV.

This clone was detected only a few times. In nucleotides, the CDR3 is TGTGCCAGCAGCTTACAGGGACTAGCGGGGGCCTACGAGCAGTACTTC. It encodes CASSLQGLAGAYEQYF. V usage is TRBV7-2 and J usage is TRBJ2-7, with 14 bases aligning to TRBD2. Germline V gives CDR1 SGHTA, CDR2 FQGNSA. This CDR3 spans 16 amino acids. Trimming cost V 2 bases and J 2 bases; bases outside gene matches: 2. The full variable domain, rest sourced from reference TRBV7-2 and TRBJ2-7, is GAGVSQSPSNKVTEKGKDVELRCDPISGHTALYWYRQSLGQGLEFLIYFQGNSAPDKSGLPSDRFSAERTGGSVSTLTIQRTQQEDSAVYLCASSLQGLAGAYEQYFGPGTRLTVT.

The chain couples TRBV5-8 to TRBJ2-5; 9 nucleotides agree with TRBD1. The CDR3 sequence is 14 residues long. Germline CDR1 reads SGHTS; CDR2 reads YDEGEE. V shed 7 bases, J shed 4 bases, and the junction held 8 bases outside the gene matches. The CDR3 nucleotides read TGTGCCAGCTGGGGGACAGGGAAAGTAGAGACCCAGTACTTC. It encodes CASWGTGKVETQYF.

The CDR3 loop is CASSSPGPLTNEQFF. The DNA for the CDR3 is TGTGCCAGCAGTTCCCCTGGGCCCCTTACGAATGAGCAGTTCTTC. The chain joins TRBV28 to TRBJ2-1; no definite D call. Germline V gives CDR1 MDHEN, CDR2 SYDVKM. This CDR3 spans 15 amino acids. V lost 4 bases and J lost 7, with 17 bases in between.

This clone was observed once. The rearrangement links TRBV4-2 to TRBJ2-1, with 8 bases that match TRBD2. V was pared by 4 bases and J by 7 bases, with 12 bases of the junction left unmatched. CDR1 LGHNA and CDR2 YNFKEQ come from the germline V gene. This CDR3 is 16 amino acids long. The CDR3 loop reads CASSPLVPGLENEQFF. The DNA for the CDR3 is TGTGCCAGCAGCCCCCTAGTACCGGGACTAGAAAATGAGCAGTTCTTC.

This clone was recorded only once. This chain joins TRBV11-2 and TRBJ2-6; 10 bases match TRBD1. CDR1 and CDR2 from the germline V gene are SGHAT and FQNNGV. With V trimmed by 5 bases and J by 0 bases, 4 bases remained unmatched. This CDR3 spans 17 amino acids. The CDR3 DNA sequence: TGTGCCAGCAGCCAACGACAGGGGGCCTCTGGGGCCAACGTCCTGACTTTC. This codes for CASSQRQGASGANVLTF.

V is TRBV29-1 and J is TRBJ2-7; tentative D call: TRBD2 (6 bases). Germline values: CDR1 SQVTM, CDR2 ANQGSEA. The length of the CDR3 is 13 residues. The V and J ends lost 3 bases and 3 bases respectively, with 12 bases between them. CDR3 residues: CSVENNGGYEQYF. In DNA, the CDR3 is TGCAGCGTTGAGAATAACGGGGGCTACGAGCAGTACTTC.

The rearrangement uses TRBV28 and TRBJ2-1; the D is unclear. The CDR3 totals 14 residues. CDR1 MDHEN and CDR2 SYDVKM come from the germline V gene. V was pared by 7 bases and J by 0 bases, with 10 bases between. CDR3 protein: CASKKPYSYNEQFF. As DNA, the CDR3 is TGTGCCAGCAAGAAGCCCTACTCCTACAATGAGCAGTTCTTC.

With regard to this clone: Other DNA sequences within the sample encode an identical CDR3. The genes are TRBV15 and TRBJ1-1; D is undetermined. Germline CDR1 LNHNV, CDR2 YYDKDF (reference sequence). The germline V and J ends were trimmed by 1 base and 1 base, with 4 bases remaining between them. The CDR3 loop spans 13 amino acids. The chain's CDR3 is CATSRGQNTEAFF. CDR3 nucleotides: TGTGCCACCAGCAGAGGACAGAACACTGAAGCTTTCTTT. The variable domain in full, with the rest retrieved from reference TRBV15 and TRBJ1-1, is DAMVIQNPRYQVTQFGKPVTLSCSQTLNHNVMYWYQQKSSQAPKLLFHYYDKDFNNEADTPDNFQSRRPNTSFCFLDIRSPGLGDTAMYLCATSRGQNTEAFFGQGTRLTVV.

The V and J genes are TRBV2 and TRBJ1-1, with D tentatively TRBD1 (5 bases). CDR3 size: 14 residues. Germline CDR1 SNHLY, CDR2 FYNNEI. V was cut by 5 bases and J by 5 bases, with 15 bases left in between. CDR3 in amino acids: CASSNLGQRTEAFF. For the CDR3, the DNA is TGTGCCAGCAGTAATTTGGGGCAGAGGACTGAAGCTTTCTTT. The complete variable domain, with remaining parts taken from reference TRBV2 and TRBJ1-1, reads EPEVTQTPSHQVTQMGQEVILRCVPISNHLYFYWYRQILGQKVEFLVSFYNNEISEKSEIFDDQFSVERPDGSNFTLKIRSTKLEDSAMYFCASSNLGQRTEAFFGQGTRLTVV.